The rows below give T cell receptor beta chains drawn from one sample of a study of T cell responses to AZD1222 COVID-19 vaccine. The data were produced by immunoSEQ multiplex PCR, yet TCRdb's version contains in-frame clones alone and is incomplete. The sample carries fewer than 180,000 clones, more than 85% recorded once. The material sequenced was peripheral blood, taken 28 days after the second AZD1222 dose. The origin of the receptors is an adult who received the AZD1222 COVID-19 vaccine. CDR3s include the opening cysteine and the closing phenylalanine or tryptophan. Fields, in order: V gene, J gene, clone size, D gene, CDR3 DNA, CDR3 protein. D genes are given only for firm matches. Size is stated for part of the rows, as once, few or many counts, or as a class when the clone is expanded.

TRBV24-1	TRBJ1-5	NA	TRBD1	TGTGCCACCAGTGGAACAGGGGTAGGTCAGCCCCAGCATTTT	CATSGTGVGQPQHF
TRBV10-2	TRBJ2-7	NA	NA	TGCGCCAGCACCCCGTCGTTAGCAGGCTACGAGCAGTACTTC	CASTPSLAGYEQYF
TRBV3-1/TRBV3-2	TRBJ2-5	NA	TRBD2	TGTGCCAGCAGCCAAGAAACTAGCGGACCACAAGAGACCCAGTACTTC	CASSQETSGPQETQYF
TRBV7-8	TRBJ1-5	NA	TRBD1	TGTGCCAGCAGCCCCCGGGACAGGGGGCACCAGCCCCAGCATTTT	CASSPRDRGHQPQHF
TRBV12-5	TRBJ2-7	once	TRBD2	TGTGCTAGTGGTACCGACAAATACTTAGAATTCGACTTAGCGGGAGCCCCGCGGTACGAGCAGTACTTC	CASGTDKYLEFDLAGAPRYEQYF
TRBV15	TRBJ2-7	NA	NA	TGTGCCACCAGCAGAGGATGGGGGGGCGGCGAGCAGTACTTC	CATSRGWGGGEQYF
TRBV5-1	TRBJ2-7	NA	TRBD1	TGCGCCAGCAGCTTTAACGGACAGGCCTACGAGCAGTACTTC	CASSFNGQAYEQYF
TRBV28	TRBJ1-2	once	TRBD1	TGTGCCAGCAGTCGAGGGGGCGAGGGCTATGGCTACACCTTC	CASSRGGEGYGYTF
TRBV7-8	TRBJ2-7	NA	NA	TGTGCCAGCAGCCACCGGGCCGCGGGCTACGAGCAGTACTTC	CASSHRAAGYEQYF
TRBV10-3	TRBJ2-2	NA	NA	TGTGCCATCAGGGGGAGTACCGGGGAGCTGTTTTTT	CAIRGSTGELFF